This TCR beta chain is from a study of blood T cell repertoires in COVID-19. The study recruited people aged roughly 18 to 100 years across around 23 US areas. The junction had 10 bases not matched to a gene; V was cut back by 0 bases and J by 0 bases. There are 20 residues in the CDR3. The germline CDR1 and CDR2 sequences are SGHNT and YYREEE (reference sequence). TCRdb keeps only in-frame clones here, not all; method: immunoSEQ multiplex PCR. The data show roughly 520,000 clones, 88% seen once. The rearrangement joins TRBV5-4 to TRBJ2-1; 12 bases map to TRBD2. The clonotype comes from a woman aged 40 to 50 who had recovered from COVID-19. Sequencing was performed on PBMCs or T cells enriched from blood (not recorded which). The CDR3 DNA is TGTGCCAGCAGCTTGGGGGCTAGCGGGAGGGTAAGCCCCTCCTACAATGAGCAGTTCTTC. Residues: CASSLGASGRVSPSYNEQFF.